Described below is a single T cell receptor (beta chain) sequence and its context. Its cognate antigen is unknown. With 3 bases clipped from V and 9 bases from J, the junction kept 8 bases outside the gene matches. This CDR3 has 15 residues. CDR1 and CDR2 (germline): MDHEN, SYDVKM. The PCR contained 60 Vbeta and 13 Jbeta primers. Sequenced by immunoSEQ multiplex PCR; TCRdb stores in-frame clones only, minus some. This table holds over 130,000 clones, about 60% found once. This entry belongs to a study of cytomegalovirus exposure and HLA in healthy donors. Overall study results and limits: Prediction of most subjects' HLA-A and HLA-B alleles by TCR beta sequences was reportedly accurate. Likely technical artifact: a cluster of highly shared sequence variants.

The TCR sequence derives from a woman in her fifties or sixties in good health and CMV-seropositive. Sequencing was carried out using PBMCs. The rearrangement links TRBV28 to TRBJ2-2; TRBD2 agrees at 9 bases. The CDR3 coding sequence is TGTGCCAGCAGTTTTGGTTGGCGGGAGGGCCGGGAGCTGTTTTTT. Its translation: CASSFGWREGRELFF.